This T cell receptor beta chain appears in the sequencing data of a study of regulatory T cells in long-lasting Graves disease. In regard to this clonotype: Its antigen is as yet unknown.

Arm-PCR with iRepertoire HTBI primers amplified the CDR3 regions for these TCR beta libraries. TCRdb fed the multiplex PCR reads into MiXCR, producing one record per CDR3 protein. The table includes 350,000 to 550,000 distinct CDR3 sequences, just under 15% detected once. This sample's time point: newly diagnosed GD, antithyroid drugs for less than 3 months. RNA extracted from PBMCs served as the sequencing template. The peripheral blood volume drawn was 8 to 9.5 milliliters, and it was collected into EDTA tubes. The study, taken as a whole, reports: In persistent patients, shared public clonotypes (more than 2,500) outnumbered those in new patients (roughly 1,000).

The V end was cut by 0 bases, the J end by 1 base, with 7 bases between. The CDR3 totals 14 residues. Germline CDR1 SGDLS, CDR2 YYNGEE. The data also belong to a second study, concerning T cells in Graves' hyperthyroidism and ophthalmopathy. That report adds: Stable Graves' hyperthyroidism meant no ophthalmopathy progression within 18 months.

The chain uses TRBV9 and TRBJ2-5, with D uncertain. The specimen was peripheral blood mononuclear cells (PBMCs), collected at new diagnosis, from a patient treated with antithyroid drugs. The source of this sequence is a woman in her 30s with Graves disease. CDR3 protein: CASSVGNFQETQYF. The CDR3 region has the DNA TGTGCCAGCAGCGTAGGCAACTTCCAAGAGACCCAGTACTTC.